This entry features one TCR beta chain sequence. The junction differs from germline at one of its ends, possibly a read error. Making TCR beta cDNA involved around 540 ng total RNA and a constant-region primer. Libraries covering TCR beta were generated through three nested multiplex PCR rounds (using a slightly modified ARM-PCR). TRBV1-TRBV30 forward primers paired with a C-beta reverse primer were used in the first two PCR rounds, which ran approximately 10 cycles each. One entry per CDR3 protein, called by TCRdb with MiXCR from the multiplex PCR reads. The profile shows almost 45,000 distinct CDR3 sequences, roughly 80% of them singletons. This entry is derived from a study of tumor-infiltrating lymphocytes in primary liver carcinoma. Study at large: Spanning 30 to 69 years of age, the patients were men and women. The tumors ranged from about 4 to 11 cm across and fell within stage T1-T3 N0M0.

The CDR3 extends over 12 amino acids. Germline values: CDR1 SGHAT, CDR2 FQNNGV. The roughly 18-34 mg bulk tissue piece was not sorted before simultaneous RNA and DNA extraction. V usage is TRBV11-2 and J usage is TRBJ2-1; D gene ambiguous. Material: tumor-adjacent normal liver tissue. The TCR was taken from a woman between 25 and 40 years old with primary liver carcinoma and hepatitis B virus infection. Here the CDR3 reads CASSMERSKHFF. In DNA form, the CDR3 reads TGTGCCAGCAGCATGGAAAGGAGTAAGCACTTCTTC.